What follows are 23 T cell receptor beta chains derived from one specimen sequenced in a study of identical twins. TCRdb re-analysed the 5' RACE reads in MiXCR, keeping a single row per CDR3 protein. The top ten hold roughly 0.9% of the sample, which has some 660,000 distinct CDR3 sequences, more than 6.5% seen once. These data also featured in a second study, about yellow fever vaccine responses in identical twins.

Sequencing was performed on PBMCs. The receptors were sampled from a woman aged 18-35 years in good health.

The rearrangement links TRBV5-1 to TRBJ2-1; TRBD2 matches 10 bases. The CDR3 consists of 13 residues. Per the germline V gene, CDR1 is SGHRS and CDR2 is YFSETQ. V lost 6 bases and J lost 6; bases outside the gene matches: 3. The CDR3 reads CASTSGSSNEQFF. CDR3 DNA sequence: TGCGCCAGCACTAGCGGGAGTTCCAATGAGCAGTTCTTC.

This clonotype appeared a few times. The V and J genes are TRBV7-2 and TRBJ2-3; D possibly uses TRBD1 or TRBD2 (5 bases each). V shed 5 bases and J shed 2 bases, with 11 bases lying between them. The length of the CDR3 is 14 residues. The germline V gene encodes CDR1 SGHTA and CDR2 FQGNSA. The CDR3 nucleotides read TGTGCCAGCAGCCCGAGGGGCCCCACAGATACGCAGTATTTT. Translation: CASSPRGPTDTQYF.

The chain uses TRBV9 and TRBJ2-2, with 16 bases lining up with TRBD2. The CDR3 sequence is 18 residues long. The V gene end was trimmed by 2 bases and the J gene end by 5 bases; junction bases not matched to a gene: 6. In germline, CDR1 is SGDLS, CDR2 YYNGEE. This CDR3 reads CASSVGTSGGVGTGELFF. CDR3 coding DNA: TGTGCCAGCAGCGTCGGGACTAGCGGGGGGGTAGGAACCGGGGAGCTGTTTTTT.

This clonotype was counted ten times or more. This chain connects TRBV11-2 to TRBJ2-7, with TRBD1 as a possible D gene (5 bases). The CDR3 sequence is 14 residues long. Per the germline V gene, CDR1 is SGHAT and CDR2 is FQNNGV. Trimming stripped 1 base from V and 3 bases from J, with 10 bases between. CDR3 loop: CASSLGQGFYEQYF. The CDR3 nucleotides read TGTGCCAGCAGCTTAGGTCAGGGATTCTACGAGCAGTACTTC.

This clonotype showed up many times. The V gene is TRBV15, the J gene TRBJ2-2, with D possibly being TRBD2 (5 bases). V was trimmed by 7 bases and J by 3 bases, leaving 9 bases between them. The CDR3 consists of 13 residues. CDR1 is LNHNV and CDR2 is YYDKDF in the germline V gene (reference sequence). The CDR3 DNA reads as TGTGCCACCAAACTAGGATACACCGGGGAGCTGTTTTTT. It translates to CATKLGYTGELFF.

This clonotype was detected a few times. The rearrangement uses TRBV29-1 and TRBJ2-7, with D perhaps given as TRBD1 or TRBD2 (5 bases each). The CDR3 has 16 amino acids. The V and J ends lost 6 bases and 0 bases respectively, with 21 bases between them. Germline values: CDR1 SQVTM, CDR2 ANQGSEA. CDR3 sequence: CSVEGAGTESSYEQYF. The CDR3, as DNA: TGCAGCGTCGAGGGCGCCGGGACCGAAAGCTCCTACGAGCAGTACTTC.

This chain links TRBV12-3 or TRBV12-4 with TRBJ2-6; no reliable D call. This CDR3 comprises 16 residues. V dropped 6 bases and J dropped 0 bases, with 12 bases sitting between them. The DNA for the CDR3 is TGTGCCAGCAGCGATTCCCGGAGCTCTGGGGCCAACGTCCTGACTTTC. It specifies CASSDSRSSGANVLTF.

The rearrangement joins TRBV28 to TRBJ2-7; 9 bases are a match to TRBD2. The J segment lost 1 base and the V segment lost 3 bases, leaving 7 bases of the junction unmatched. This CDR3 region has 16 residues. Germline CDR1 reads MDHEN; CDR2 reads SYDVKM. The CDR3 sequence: CASSFEREALSYEQYF. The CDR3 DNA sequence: TGTGCCAGCAGTTTCGAGCGGGAGGCGTTATCCTACGAGCAGTACTTC.

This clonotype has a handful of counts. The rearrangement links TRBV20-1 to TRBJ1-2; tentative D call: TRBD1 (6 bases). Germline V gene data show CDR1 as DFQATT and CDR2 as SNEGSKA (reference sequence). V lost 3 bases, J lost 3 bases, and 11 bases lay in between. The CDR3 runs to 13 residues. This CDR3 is CSARGGQDYGYTF. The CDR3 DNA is TGCAGTGCTAGGGGGGGGCAGGACTATGGCTACACCTTC.

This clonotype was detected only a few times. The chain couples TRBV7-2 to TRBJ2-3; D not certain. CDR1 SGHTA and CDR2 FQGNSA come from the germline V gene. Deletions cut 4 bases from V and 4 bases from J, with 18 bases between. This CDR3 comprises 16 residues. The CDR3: CASSSFPRLAPDTQYF. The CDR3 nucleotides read TGTGCCAGCAGCTCATTCCCCCGTCTGGCCCCAGATACGCAGTATTTT.

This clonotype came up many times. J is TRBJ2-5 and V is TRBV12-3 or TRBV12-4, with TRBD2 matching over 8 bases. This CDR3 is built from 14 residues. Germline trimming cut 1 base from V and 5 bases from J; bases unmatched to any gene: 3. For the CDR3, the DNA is TGTGCCAGCAGTTTAGTCGGGGGGGGCGAGACCCAGTACTTC. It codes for CASSLVGGGETQYF.

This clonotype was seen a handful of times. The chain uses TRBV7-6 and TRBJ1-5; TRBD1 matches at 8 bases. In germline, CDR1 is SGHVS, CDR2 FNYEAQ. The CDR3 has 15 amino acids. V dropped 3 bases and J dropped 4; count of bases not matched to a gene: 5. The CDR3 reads CASSFLQGANQPQHF. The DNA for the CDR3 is TGTGCCAGCAGCTTTCTCCAGGGGGCGAATCAGCCCCAGCATTTT. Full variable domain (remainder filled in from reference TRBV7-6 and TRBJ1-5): GAGVSQSPRYKVTKRGQDVALRCDPISGHVSLYWYRQALGQGPEFLTYFNYEAQQDKSGLPNDRFSAERPEGSISTLTIQRTEQRDSAMYRCASSFLQGANQPQHFGDGTRLSIL.

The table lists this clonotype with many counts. The CDR3 DNA is TGTGCCACCAGTGGTGGACCGGGACAGGGTCGAGAGACCCAGTACTTC. Translated: CATSGGPGQGRETQYF. The rearrangement links TRBV24-1 to TRBJ2-5; 9 bases agree with TRBD1. CDR3 length: 16 amino acids. CDR1 and CDR2 (germline): KGHDR, SFDVKD. V dropped 5 bases and J dropped 4; count of bases not matched to a gene: 10.

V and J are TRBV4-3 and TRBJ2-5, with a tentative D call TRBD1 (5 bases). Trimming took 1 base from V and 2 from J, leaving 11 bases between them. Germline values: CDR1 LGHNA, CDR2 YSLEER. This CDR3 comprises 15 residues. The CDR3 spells CASSQGGRDQETQYF. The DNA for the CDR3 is TGCGCCAGCAGCCAAGGTGGCAGGGATCAAGAGACCCAGTACTTC.

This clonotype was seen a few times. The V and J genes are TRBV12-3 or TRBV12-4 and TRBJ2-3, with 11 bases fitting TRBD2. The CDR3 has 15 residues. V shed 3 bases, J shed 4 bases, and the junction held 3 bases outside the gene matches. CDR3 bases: TGTGCCAGCAGTTTCGTAGCGGGGGGGGCAGATACGCAGTATTTT. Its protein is CASSFVAGGADTQYF.

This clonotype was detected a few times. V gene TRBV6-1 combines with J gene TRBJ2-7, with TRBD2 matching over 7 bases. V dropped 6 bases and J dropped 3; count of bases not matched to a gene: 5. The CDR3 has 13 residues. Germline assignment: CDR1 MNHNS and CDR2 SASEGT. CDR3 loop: CASRMGGIYEQYF. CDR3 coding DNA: TGTGCCAGCAGAATGGGAGGGATCTACGAGCAGTACTTC.

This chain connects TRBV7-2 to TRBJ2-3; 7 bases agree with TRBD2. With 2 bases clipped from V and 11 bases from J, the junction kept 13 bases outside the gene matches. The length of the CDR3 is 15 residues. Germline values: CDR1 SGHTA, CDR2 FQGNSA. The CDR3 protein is CASSLIAGGLAEQYF. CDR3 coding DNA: TGTGCCAGCAGCTTAATCGCGGGTGGGCTAGCGGAGCAGTATTTT.

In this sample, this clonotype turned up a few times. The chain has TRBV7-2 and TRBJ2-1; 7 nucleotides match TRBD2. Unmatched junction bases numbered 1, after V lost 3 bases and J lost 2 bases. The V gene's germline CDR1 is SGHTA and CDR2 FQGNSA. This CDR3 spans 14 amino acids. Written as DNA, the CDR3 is TGTGCCAGCAGCTTTGGACTAGCCTACAATGAGCAGTTCTTC. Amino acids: CASSFGLAYNEQFF.

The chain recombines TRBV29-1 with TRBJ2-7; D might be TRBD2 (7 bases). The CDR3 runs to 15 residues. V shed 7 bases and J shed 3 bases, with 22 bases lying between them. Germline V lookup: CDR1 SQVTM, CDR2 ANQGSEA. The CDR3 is CSANRGAGGHYEQYF. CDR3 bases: TGCAGCGCCAATCGCGGCGCCGGGGGGCACTACGAGCAGTACTTC.

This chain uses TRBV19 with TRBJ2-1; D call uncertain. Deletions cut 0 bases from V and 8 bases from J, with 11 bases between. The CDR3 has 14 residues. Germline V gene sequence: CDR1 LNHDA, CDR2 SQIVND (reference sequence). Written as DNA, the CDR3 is TGTGCCAGTAGTATAGATAGGTCGGTGGATGAGCAGTTCTTC. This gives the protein CASSIDRSVDEQFF.

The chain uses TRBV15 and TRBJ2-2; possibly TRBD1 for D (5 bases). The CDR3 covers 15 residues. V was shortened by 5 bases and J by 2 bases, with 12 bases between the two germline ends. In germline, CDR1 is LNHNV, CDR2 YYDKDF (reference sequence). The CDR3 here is CATSFDSLNTGELFF. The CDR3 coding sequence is TGTGCCACCAGCTTCGACAGCCTAAACACCGGGGAGCTGTTTTTT.

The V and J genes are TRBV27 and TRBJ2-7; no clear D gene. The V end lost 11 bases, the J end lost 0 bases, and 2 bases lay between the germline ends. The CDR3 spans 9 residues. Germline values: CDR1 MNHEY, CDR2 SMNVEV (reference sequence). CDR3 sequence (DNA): TGTGCCCTCTCCTACGAGCAGTACTTC. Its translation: CALSYEQYF.

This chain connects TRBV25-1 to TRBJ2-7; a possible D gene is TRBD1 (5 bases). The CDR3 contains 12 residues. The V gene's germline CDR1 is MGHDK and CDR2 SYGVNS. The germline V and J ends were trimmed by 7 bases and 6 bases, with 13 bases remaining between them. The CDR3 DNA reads TGTGCCAGCATGGTCTGGGGCGGCGAGCAGTACTTC. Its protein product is CASMVWGGEQYF.